This is a list of T cell receptor beta chains from one sample in a study of T-cell reconstitution after alpha-beta-depleted transplantation in children. A single record per CDR3 protein comes from TCRdb applying MiXCR to the PCR reads. Here the sample spans around 270,000 distinct CDR3 sequences, 9.5% to 13% being singletons. The starting material was PBMCs, obtained before TCRalphabeta/CD19-depleted stem cell transplant. Every receptor here comes from a boy under two years old with acute myeloid leukemia, due to receive a stem cell transplant. Each CDR3 is given with its conserved first and last residue.

TRBV5-1	CASSLPESSGNTIYF
TRBV28	CASSPTPLGAYNEQFF
TRBV7-3	CASSSNGREPLDEQFF
TRBV20-1	CSASGGSTDTQYF
TRBV6-5	CASSYRRGLLNEQYF
TRBV11-1	CASSSGLAGGHFYNEQFF
TRBV20-1	CSAVAGGNTYEQYF
TRBV20-1	CSASDRLAGLYEQYF
TRBV7-8	CASSLVRDRENTGELFF
TRBV29-1	CSVEYEQFF
TRBV20-1	CSAPGQINQPQHF